The source of this TCR beta chain is a study of blood T cell repertoires in COVID-19. Study background: Italy, Spain and the United States were the sources of the convalescent and acute COVID-19 samples.

Assay used: immunoSEQ multiplex PCR; TCRdb lists only in-frame clones, some missing. The table has fewer than 85,000 clones, around 88% seen once. CDR1 and CDR2 (germline): SGHTA, FQGNSA. This CDR3 has 18 amino acids. Losses at the gene ends were 5 bases for V and 0 bases for J; bases not matched to a gene: 8. The clonotype originates from a man between 60 and 70 years old with acute or convalescent COVID-19. Material for sequencing was peripheral blood. The V gene is TRBV7-2, the J gene TRBJ2-6; TRBD2 matches at 9 bases. The CDR3 DNA is TGTGCCAGCAGCACTTTAGCGGGGGCCCTCTCTGGGGCCAACGTCCTGACTTTC. This encodes CASSTLAGALSGANVLTF.